This paragraph reports one T cell receptor beta chain. Its specificity is unknown. This entry comes from a study of lymphopenia after photon versus proton radiotherapy. Using immunoSEQ multiplex PCR, the repertoire was profiled, and TCRdb retains in-frame clones only, with some absent. The repertoire consists of 40,000 to 45,000 clones, with more than 70% occurring once and the leading ten covering 10% to 13%. Trimming shortened V by 0 bases and J by 1 base, and 7 bases separated the two germline ends. Germline V gene data show CDR1 as SGHRS and CDR2 as YFSETQ. The CDR3 is 14 residues long. Findings and caveats of the study: Relative stability marked proton patients; photon patients lost diversity and naive cells. Better survival with proton therapy was suggested as possible, not demonstrated.

This clonotype was obtained from a woman in her sixties or seventies with pancreatic cancer. Some clones in this sample may be carry-over from other donors' samples. The chain combines TRBV5-1 with TRBJ1-2, with D maybe TRBD1 (5 bases). The sample here was peripheral blood, taken from a patient treated with proton-based radiotherapy. The CDR3 bases are TGCGCCAGCAGCTTGGACGACAGTAACTATGGCTACACCTTC. Its translation is CASSLDDSNYGYTF.